This T cell receptor (beta chain) comes out of a study of monozygotic twins with inflammatory bowel disease. CDR1 and CDR2 (germline): SGHTA, FQGNSA. This CDR3 is built from 14 residues. TCRdb reworked the 5' RACE reads into one entry per CDR3 protein, no DNA. The sample yields over 350,000 distinct CDR3 sequences, of which the top ten take up 2.5% to 3%. This sequence joins TRBV7-2 and TRBJ2-1. This clonotype was sampled from a human donor with ulcerative colitis or Crohn's disease, or a healthy co-twin of an affected twin (not recorded which). The sample comprised blood. The CDR3 sequence is CASSLAREYNEQFF.